Presented here are 32 T cell receptor beta chains from one specimen sequenced in a study of cytomegalovirus exposure and HLA in healthy donors. The PCR had 60 Vbeta and 13 Jbeta primers. Libraries were prepared by immunoSEQ multiplex PCR; TCRdb keeps only in-frame clonotypes and omits some of them. This table has 200,000 or so clones, approximately 81% appearing once. Sequencing was done on a sample of PBMCs. The receptor set was obtained from a man between 25 and 39 years old in good health and CMV-seronegative.

The CDR3 sequence: CASTNGTGLYNEQFF. DNA of the CDR3: TGTGCTTCCACGAACGGCACAGGACTATACAATGAGCAGTTCTTC. The chain combines TRBV7-7 with TRBJ2-1; D perhaps matches TRBD2 (6 bases). The V gene's germline CDR1 is SSHAT and CDR2 FNYEAQ (reference sequence). This CDR3 has 15 amino acids.

The chain uses TRBV6-5 and TRBJ1-2, with D maybe TRBD1 (5 bases). The ends were cut back, 10 bases at V and 4 bases at J, with 22 bases in the middle. CDR1 and CDR2 (germline): MNHEY, SVGAGI. This CDR3 spans 15 amino acids. The CDR3 spells CATSPGVTPSYGYTF. The CDR3 region has the DNA TGTGCCACCAGCCCGGGGGTCACTCCCTCCTATGGCTACACCTTC.

The gene calls are TRBV7-8 and TRBJ2-7; TRBD1 is a possible D gene (6 bases). Trimming shortened V by 4 bases and J by 2 bases, and 15 bases separated the two germline ends. This CDR3 region has 15 residues. Germline CDR1 reads SGHVS; CDR2 reads FQNEAQ. This chain's CDR3 is CASSSRDTLAYEQYF. The CDR3, as DNA: TGTGCCAGCAGCTCCAGGGACACTCTCGCCTACGAGCAGTACTTC.

This chain connects TRBV1 to TRBJ1-3. TRBV1 is noted as a pseudogene. The CDR3 has 16 amino acids. Here the CDR3 reads CTSSPGGGAPGNTIYF. DNA for the CDR3: TGCACCAGCAGCCCTGGTGGGGGGGCTCCTGGAAACACCATATATTTT.

V is TRBV28 and J is TRBJ2-7, with 8 bases identical to TRBD1. After removal of 5 bases from V and 2 bases from J, the junction contained 2 bases not matched to a gene. The CDR3 is 13 amino acids. Germline V CDR1 and CDR2: MDHEN, SYDVKM. CDR3 sequence: CASSGQGPYEQYF. The CDR3 nucleotides read TGTGCCAGCAGTGGACAGGGACCCTACGAGCAGTACTTC. Supplemented by reference TRBV28 and TRBJ2-7, the full variable domain reads DVKVTQSSRYLVKRTGEKVFLECVQDMDHENMFWYRQDPGLGLRLIYFSYDVKMKEKGDIPEGYSVSREKKERFSLILESASTNQTSMYLCASSGQGPYEQYFGPGTRLTVT.

This chain uses TRBV6-1 with TRBJ1-5, with 8 bases fitting TRBD1. The CDR3 sequence is 14 residues long. The V and J ends lost 6 bases and 6 bases, in that order; junction bases with no gene match: 7. Germline CDR1 MNHNS, CDR2 SASEGT. The CDR3 coding sequence is TGTGCCAGCAGGACCCAGGGGGCGAGTCAGCCCCAGCATTTT. This encodes CASRTQGASQPQHF.

V is TRBV19 and J is TRBJ1-5, with 9 bases aligning to TRBD1. CDR1 and CDR2 from the germline V gene are LNHDA and SQIVND (reference sequence). V lost 7 bases and J lost 11; bases outside the gene matches: 12. This CDR3 comprises 14 residues. The DNA of the CDR3 is TGTGCCAGTACCCCCGGACAGGGGTATGAGACCCAGCATTTT. It codes for CASTPGQGYETQHF.

The CDR3 DNA sequence: TGTGCCAGCAGCAGGAGACAGTCGGGGGGTGAAAAACTGTTTTTT. Protein: CASSRRQSGGEKLFF. The J gene is TRBJ1-4, the V gene TRBV7-9; D is perhaps TRBD1 (5 bases). In germline, CDR1 is SEHNR, CDR2 FQNEAQ (reference sequence). The length of the CDR3 is 15 residues. V gave up 5 bases and J gave up 7 bases, with 17 bases separating them. Complete variable domain (other parts from reference TRBV7-9 and TRBJ1-4): DTGVSQNPRHKITKRGQNVTFRCDPISEHNRLYWYRQTLGQGPEFLTYFQNEAQLEKSRLLSDRFSAERPKGSFSTLEIQRTEQGDSAMYLCASSRRQSGGEKLFFGSGTQLSVL.

The chain couples TRBV7-8 to TRBJ2-3, with 12 bases aligning to TRBD2. Losses at the gene ends were 5 bases for V and 4 bases for J; bases not matched to a gene: 10. The CDR3 contains 17 residues. Per germline, CDR1 SGHVS and CDR2 FQNEAQ. Here the CDR3 reads CASSRRLAGGQADTQYF. Here the CDR3 DNA reads TGTGCCAGCAGCCGTCGGCTAGCGGGGGGGCAGGCAGATACGCAGTATTTT.

About this clone itself: The junction does not match germline at one end; this may be a read error. The chain recombines TRBV28 with TRBJ2-1; D might be TRBD1 (6 bases). This CDR3 spans 11 amino acids. Germline loops: CDR1 MDHEN, CDR2 SYDVKM. The CDR3 spells CASSSGTSSLF. The CDR3 coding sequence is TGTGCCAGCAGTTCCGGGACAAGTTCGCTCTTC.

This chain uses TRBV6-5 with TRBJ1-2; D gene unclear. This CDR3 has 13 residues. V gave up 2 bases and J gave up 3 bases, with 7 bases separating them. CDR1 and CDR2 from the germline V gene are MNHEY and SVGAGI. The CDR3 region is CASSYGQYYGYTF. CDR3 DNA sequence: TGTGCCAGCAGTTACGGGCAGTACTATGGCTACACCTTC.

The chain joins TRBV5-1 to TRBJ2-2, with 8 bases lining up with TRBD1. CDR1 and CDR2 (germline): SGHRS, YFSETQ. This CDR3 is 16 amino acids long. The V gene end was trimmed by 4 bases and the J gene end by 1 base; junction bases not matched to a gene: 6. The DNA for the CDR3 is TGCGCCAGCAGCCTAACCGGGACAGGGAACACCGGGGAGCTGTTTTTT. Translating gives CASSLTGTGNTGELFF.

The gene calls are TRBV7-9 and TRBJ2-3, with TRBD2 matching over 11 bases. The CDR3 contains 18 residues. After removal of 0 bases from V and 0 bases from J, the junction contained 5 bases not matched to a gene. Germline-derived CDR1 and CDR2 are SEHNR and FQNEAQ (reference sequence). The CDR3 loop reads CASSLASSGGPSTDTQYF. Here the CDR3 DNA reads TGTGCCAGCAGCTTAGCGTCTAGCGGGGGGCCCAGCACAGATACGCAGTATTTT. Full variable domain (remainder filled in from reference TRBV7-9 and TRBJ2-3): DTGVSQNPRHKITKRGQNVTFRCDPISEHNRLYWYRQTLGQGPEFLTYFQNEAQLEKSRLLSDRFSAERPKGSFSTLEIQRTEQGDSAMYLCASSLASSGGPSTDTQYFGPGTRLTVL.

This clone was found a few times. This chain uses TRBV4-1 with TRBJ2-1; a possible D gene is TRBD2 (5 bases). The V end was cut by 0 bases, the J end by 0 bases, with 6 bases between. The CDR3 totals 15 residues. Per the germline V gene, CDR1 is MGHRA and CDR2 is YSYEKL. The CDR3 region has the DNA TGCGCCAGCAGCCAAGAGGGGAGCTCCTACAATGAGCAGTTCTTC. Encoded protein: CASSQEGSSYNEQFF.

The J gene is TRBJ1-5, the V gene TRBV28, with TRBD1 matching 9 bases. Germline trimming cut 5 bases from V and 5 bases from J; bases unmatched to any gene: 10. There are 16 residues in the CDR3. Germline V CDR1 and CDR2: MDHEN, SYDVKM. CDR3 region: CASSDIQGAYDQPQHF. CDR3 DNA sequence: TGTGCCAGCAGTGATATACAGGGGGCGTATGATCAGCCCCAGCATTTT. Full variable domain (rest looked up from reference TRBV28 and TRBJ1-5): DVKVTQSSRYLVKRTGEKVFLECVQDMDHENMFWYRQDPGLGLRLIYFSYDVKMKEKGDIPEGYSVSREKKERFSLILESASTNQTSMYLCASSDIQGAYDQPQHFGDGTRLSIL.

This clone was detected a few times. The chain couples TRBV7-9 to TRBJ1-1; a weak D match, TRBD1 (5 bases). The CDR3 covers 14 residues. V dropped 5 bases and J dropped 1 base, with 11 bases sitting between them. Per germline, CDR1 SEHNR and CDR2 FQNEAQ (reference sequence). This CDR3 is CASSQGLSNTEAFF. DNA for the CDR3: TGTGCCAGCAGCCAGGGCCTTTCGAACACTGAAGCTTTCTTT.

CDR3 in amino acids: CSATGGLSPSYEQYF. The CDR3 DNA sequence: TGCAGCGCAACGGGGGGACTGTCCCCCTCCTACGAGCAGTACTTC. V is TRBV29-1 and J is TRBJ2-7, with 7 bases identical to TRBD2. The CDR3 consists of 15 residues. The V segment lost 7 bases and the J segment 0 bases; nucleotides outside the gene matches: 12. CDR1 SQVTM and CDR2 ANQGSEA come from the germline V gene.

V usage is TRBV19 and J usage is TRBJ2-3; D gene uncertain. Germline V gene lookup returns CDR1 LNHDA and CDR2 SQIVND (reference sequence). Deletions cut 10 bases from V and 2 bases from J, with 13 bases between. The CDR3 runs to 13 residues. This CDR3 is CATRFRNTDTQYF. CDR3 coding DNA: TGTGCCACCCGTTTCCGTAACACAGATACGCAGTATTTT. The full variable domain, in which reference TRBV19 and TRBJ2-3 provide the parts outside the CDR3, is DGGITQSPKYLFRKEGQNVTLSCEQNLNHDAMYWYRQDPGQGLRLIYYSQIVNDFQKGDIAEGYSVSREKKESFPLTVTSAQKNPTAFYLCATRFRNTDTQYFGPGTRLTVL.

This chain links TRBV7-9 with TRBJ2-2; 8 nucleotides agree with TRBD1. The germline CDR1 and CDR2 sequences are SEHNR and FQNEAQ (reference sequence). CDR3 length equals 15 residues. The V gene end was trimmed by 2 bases and the J gene end by 7 bases; junction bases not matched to a gene: 6. The CDR3: CASSLRSGGVGELFF. The DNA for the CDR3 is TGTGCCAGCAGCTTAAGGTCAGGGGGCGTCGGGGAGCTGTTTTTT.

The chain recombines TRBV27 with TRBJ2-5; TRBD1 might be the D (6 bases). Germline CDR1 and CDR2: MNHEY and SMNVEV (reference sequence). V was shortened by 6 bases and J by 2 bases, with 16 bases between the two germline ends. The CDR3 covers 15 residues. The CDR3 reads CASRLTGTPQETQYF. CDR3 nucleotide sequence: TGTGCCAGCAGGCTCACAGGGACCCCACAAGAGACCCAGTACTTC.

This chain links TRBV5-5 with TRBJ2-5, with 7 bases identical to TRBD1. Germline V gene sequence: CDR1 SGHKS, CDR2 YYEKEE (reference sequence). The CDR3 runs to 16 residues. The V segment lost 5 bases and the J segment 5 bases; nucleotides outside the gene matches: 15. Here the CDR3 DNA reads TGTGCCAGCAGTTCTACCGGGACAGCCCTAAGGGAGACCCAGTACTTC. Encoded protein: CASSSTGTALRETQYF.

V and J are TRBV6-6 and TRBJ2-7; no firm D call. Germline assignment: CDR1 MNHNY and CDR2 SVGAGI (reference sequence). This CDR3 is built from 14 residues. Between the trimmed V and J ends, which lost 6 bases and 1 base, there was a span of 13 bases. The CDR3 DNA sequence: TGTGCCAGCAGCTTACCGTTACAGTCCTACGAGCAGTACTTC. This encodes CASSLPLQSYEQYF.

The chain is built from TRBV2 and TRBJ2-1; 7 bases are a match to TRBD1. Germline V gene sequence: CDR1 SNHLY, CDR2 FYNNEI. V was clipped by 6 bases and J by 0 bases; unmatched bases: 11. The CDR3 loop spans 17 amino acids. The CDR3 protein is CASSPMRGQPSYNEQFF. The DNA of the CDR3 is TGTGCCAGCAGCCCCATGAGGGGACAGCCCTCCTACAATGAGCAGTTCTTC.

The sample holds a few counts of this clone. The gene calls are TRBV6-5 and TRBJ1-2; 8 bases map to TRBD1. Germline V lookup: CDR1 MNHEY, CDR2 SVGAGI. This CDR3 is built from 15 residues. V trimming: 5 bases; J trimming: 5 bases; junction bases outside the gene matches: 10. The CDR3: CASSSPGQGRYGYTF. The CDR3 DNA sequence: TGTGCCAGCAGTAGCCCCGGACAGGGCCGGTATGGCTACACCTTC.

The chain couples TRBV6-5 to TRBJ1-2, with D unclear. Germline CDR1 reads MNHEY; CDR2 reads SVGAGI. The CDR3 runs 13 residues. The germline V and J ends were trimmed by 0 bases and 8 bases, with 10 bases remaining between them. The CDR3: CASSYSTGGGYTF. CDR3 nucleotide sequence: TGTGCCAGCAGTTACTCGACGGGTGGCGGCTACACCTTC.

This clone was observed a single time. The rearrangement uses TRBV28 and TRBJ1-6; 11 bases match TRBD1. Germline-derived CDR1 and CDR2 are MDHEN and SYDVKM. The CDR3 extends over 17 amino acids. Losses at the gene ends were 3 bases for V and 6 bases for J; bases not matched to a gene: 7. The CDR3 coding sequence is TGTGCCAGCAGTTTTCATCGTGGACAGGGGGCTAATTCACCCCTCCACTTT. Encoded protein: CASSFHRGQGANSPLHF.

This clone was seen a handful of times. This rearrangement joins TRBV7-3 to TRBJ2-6, with a possible D match to TRBD2 (6 bases). The ends were cut back, 3 bases at V and 0 bases at J, with 9 bases in the middle. CDR1 is SGHTA and CDR2 is FQGTGA in the germline V gene. This CDR3 region has 16 residues. CDR3 residues: CASSFGGTSGANVLTF. CDR3 coding DNA: TGTGCCAGCAGCTTCGGGGGAACCTCTGGGGCCAACGTCCTGACTTTC.

In nucleotides, the CDR3 is TGTGCCAGCAGCCTGGCGGGGGGAGTTTCACCCCTCCACTTT. Its protein is CASSLAGGVSPLHF. This rearrangement joins TRBV2 to TRBJ1-6; D may be TRBD1 (5 bases). Looked up from germline, CDR1 is SNHLY and CDR2 is FYNNEI. This CDR3 region has 14 residues. V gave up 6 bases and J gave up 9 bases, with 15 bases separating them.

In this sample, this clone turned up a few times. The chain joins TRBV6-1 to TRBJ1-5; D remains unclear. The CDR3 covers 14 residues. Germline loops: CDR1 MNHNS, CDR2 SASEGT. V shed 6 bases and J shed 4 bases, with 13 bases lying between them. As DNA, the CDR3 is TGTGCCAGCAGGGATGAGGTACCGAATCAGCCCCAGCATTTT. It is translated as CASRDEVPNQPQHF.

The sample holds a few counts of this clone. This chain links TRBV9 with TRBJ2-1; no definite D call. The germline V gene encodes CDR1 SGDLS and CDR2 YYNGEE. The CDR3 has 13 residues. The V end lost 6 bases, the J end lost 0 bases, and 7 bases lay between the germline ends. CDR3 in amino acids: CASTSSSYNEQFF. The CDR3 DNA reads TGTGCCAGCACCTCCAGCTCCTACAATGAGCAGTTCTTC.

The chain combines TRBV6-1 with TRBJ2-5, with D perhaps matching TRBD2 (5 bases). The CDR3 has 14 residues. Germline CDR1 and CDR2: MNHNS and SASEGT. V shed 2 bases and J shed 7 bases, with 14 bases lying between them. The CDR3 loop reads CASSESGAWGTQYF. CDR3 nucleotide sequence: TGTGCCAGCAGTGAAAGCGGCGCTTGGGGGACCCAGTACTTC.

The chain combines TRBV28 with TRBJ2-3, with TRBD2 identical over 10 bases. This CDR3 has 16 amino acids. Germline-derived CDR1 and CDR2 are MDHEN and SYDVKM. V shed 6 bases, J shed 7 bases, and the junction held 13 bases outside the gene matches. The CDR3 spells CASRTKGASGGNTQYF. The DNA of the CDR3 is TGTGCCAGCAGAACAAAAGGGGCTAGCGGGGGAAATACGCAGTATTTT.